One and the same sample provided the 23 T cell receptor beta chains below, sequenced in a study of T cells in localized non-small cell lung cancer (dated by TCRdb to 2019 to 2021). The library came from the immunoSEQ multiplex PCR assay. TCRdb carries this immuneACCESS record with in-frame sequences only. Its versions omit some clonotypes, under half of them owing to an unresolved V gene in the studies checked, with the rest unexplained. The sample table holds tens of thousands of clones, of which 70% to 90% were seen once. Of the sample, nearly 9.5% falls within the top ten clones. Sequenced material: peripheral blood, taken before any cancer treatment. These receptors were taken from a female donor aged 60 or older with stage I lung adenocarcinoma.

The rearrangement joins TRBV6-6 to TRBJ1-6; TRBD1 agrees at 7 bases. The V segment lost 6 bases and the J segment 4 bases; nucleotides outside the gene matches: 6. This CDR3 is 15 amino acids long. In germline, CDR1 is MNHNY, CDR2 SVGAGI (reference sequence). The CDR3 loop is CASSGTGQYNSPLHF. CDR3 in DNA: TGTGCCAGCAGCGGAACGGGACAGTATAATTCACCCCTCCACTTT.

The chain employs TRBV27 and TRBJ2-7; D is ambiguous. V lost 5 bases to trimming and J lost 5 bases, with 13 bases between them. CDR3 length: 13 residues. The germline CDR1 and CDR2 sequences are MNHEY and SMNVEV (reference sequence). The CDR3 DNA reads TGTGCCAGCAGTCCAATTTACGGAGACGAGCAGTACTTC. Protein product: CASSPIYGDEQYF.

The chain links TRBV7-2 to TRBJ1-6; maybe TRBD1 (5 bases). Germline V gene sequence: CDR1 SGHTA, CDR2 FQGNSA. Trimming stripped 5 bases from V and 4 bases from J, with 12 bases between. This CDR3 contains 15 residues. The CDR3 DNA reads as TGTGCCAGCAGCCCTGAGACAGCTTATAATTCACCCCTCCACTTT. Its protein is CASSPETAYNSPLHF.

By sample share, this clone is large. This chain links TRBV30 with TRBJ1-1; TRBD1 is a possible D gene (6 bases). From germline, CDR1 is GTSNPN and CDR2 SVGIG (reference sequence). Trimming took 3 bases from V and 4 from J, leaving 12 bases between them. The CDR3 has 13 residues. CDR3 loop: CAWSSDRRTEAFF. The CDR3 DNA sequence: TGTGCCTGGAGCTCAGACAGGCGCACTGAAGCTTTCTTT.

The chain is built from TRBV4-2 and TRBJ1-2; the D is unclear. The CDR3 is 14 amino acids. Germline V CDR1 and CDR2: LGHNA, YNFKEQ. V dropped 1 base and J dropped 3 bases, with 9 bases sitting between them. CDR3 amino acids: CASSQVWGDYGYTF. The CDR3 nucleotides read TGTGCCAGCAGCCAAGTGTGGGGTGACTATGGCTACACCTTC.

J is TRBJ2-3 and V is TRBV7-3; D could derive from TRBD1 or TRBD2 (6 bases each). The CDR3 sequence is 14 residues long. Germline V lookup: CDR1 SGHTA, CDR2 FQGTGA. The V end was cut by 5 bases, the J end by 5 bases, with 14 bases between. DNA for the CDR3: TGTGCCAGCAGCGGAGGGGGAAGGGGAGATACGCAGTATTTT. This sequence encodes CASSGGGRGDTQYF.

The V and J genes are TRBV6-1 and TRBJ2-1; 7 nucleotides line up with TRBD1. The J segment lost 4 bases and the V segment lost 6 bases, leaving 9 bases of the junction unmatched. Germline CDR1 MNHNS, CDR2 SASEGT. The CDR3 covers 15 residues. The CDR3 bases are TGTGCCAGCAGGGGACAGACGCTAATGTACAATGAGCAGTTCTTC. Amino acid sequence: CASRGQTLMYNEQFF.

This clone was counted a single time. The chain joins TRBV5-1 to TRBJ2-7; D is unresolved. Germline-derived CDR1 and CDR2 are SGHRS and YFSETQ. V lost 0 bases to trimming and J lost 4 bases, with 17 bases between them. CDR3 length: 16 residues. CDR3 nucleotides: TGCGCCAGCAGCTTGGCCCCAGGTCCCGGCCCGTACGAGCAGTACTTC. The encoded protein is CASSLAPGPGPYEQYF. Variable domain in full (rest from reference TRBV5-1 and TRBJ2-7): KAGVTQTPRYLIKTRGQQVTLSCSPISGHRSVSWYQQTPGQGLQFLFEYFSETQRNKGNFPGRFSGRQFSNSRSEMNVSTLELGDSALYLCASSLAPGPGPYEQYFGPGTRLTVT.

The chain uses TRBV7-2 and TRBJ2-1; 10 bases are a match to TRBD2. Germline CDR1 and CDR2: SGHTA and FQGNSA. V lost 1 base to trimming and J lost 11 bases; unmatched junction nucleotides: 8. The CDR3 covers 15 residues. In DNA, the CDR3 is TGTGCCAGCAGCTTAGACCCGAGGACTAGCGGTCAGCAGTTCTTC. It encodes CASSLDPRTSGQQFF.

This clone rates as medium-sized (0.01 to 0.1%). The rearrangement uses TRBV19 and TRBJ2-1, with no clear D. CDR3 length equals 12 residues. V was cut by 11 bases and J by 0 bases, with 8 bases left in between. The germline CDR1 and CDR2 sequences are LNHDA and SQIVND (reference sequence). The CDR3 sequence is CAARSSYNEQFF. CDR3 nucleotides: TGTGCCGCTCGGAGCTCCTACAATGAGCAGTTCTTC.

The rearrangement links TRBV5-1 to TRBJ2-7; D remains ambiguous. V was trimmed by 7 bases and J by 0 bases, leaving 14 bases between them. The CDR3 covers 14 residues. The V gene's germline CDR1 is SGHRS and CDR2 YFSETQ. The CDR3 reads CASRPGGSSYEQYF. In DNA, the CDR3 is TGCGCCAGCCGCCCTGGCGGTAGCTCCTACGAGCAGTACTTC.

The chain has TRBV19 and TRBJ1-6; 9 bases align to TRBD1. The CDR3 extends over 16 amino acids. Trimming at V came to 3 bases and at J to 7 bases, leaving 7 bases not matched to a gene. Germline V lookup: CDR1 LNHDA, CDR2 SQIVND (reference sequence). The DNA of the CDR3 is TGTGCCAGTAGTATCGAACAGGGGGCGAAGAATTCACCCCTCCACTTT. Its protein is CASSIEQGAKNSPLHF.

This clone showed up just a few times. The chain combines TRBV2 with TRBJ2-4; D is perhaps TRBD1 (5 bases). Germline CDR1 reads SNHLY; CDR2 reads FYNNEI. The CDR3 length is 16 residues. The V and J ends lost 4 bases and 0 bases respectively, with 13 bases between them. CDR3 loop: CASSAEQDLAKNIQYF. The CDR3 nucleotides read TGTGCCAGCAGTGCTGAACAGGACCTAGCCAAAAACATTCAGTACTTC.

The chain joins TRBV6-5 to TRBJ1-5; no clear D. CDR1 and CDR2 from the germline V gene are MNHEY and SVGAGI. Trimming took 5 bases from V and 4 from J, leaving 15 bases between them. CDR3 size: 15 residues. The CDR3, as DNA: TGTGCCAGCAGTGGTGAATTCGGGTCGAATCAGCCCCAGCATTTT. Its protein product is CASSGEFGSNQPQHF.

This chain links TRBV5-8 with TRBJ1-1; D might be TRBD1 (5 bases). Trimming removed 4 bases at V and 7 bases at J, with 17 bases between. Germline CDR1 and CDR2: SGHTS and YDEGEE. The CDR3 contains 14 residues. Here the CDR3 DNA reads TGTGCCAGCAGCCTCCGGAGCCGGGGCTTTGAAGCTTTCTTT. This translates into CASSLRSRGFEAFF.

The chain employs TRBV5-6 and TRBJ1-1, with D tentatively TRBD1 (5 bases). The CDR3 runs to 15 residues. Germline CDR1 reads SGHDT; CDR2 reads YYEEEE. Trimming took 0 bases from V and 3 from J, leaving 12 bases between them. The CDR3 sequence: CASSLDGGQDTEAFF. CDR3 sequence (DNA): TGTGCCAGCAGCTTGGATGGGGGTCAGGACACTGAAGCTTTCTTT.

The gene calls are TRBV9 and TRBJ1-2; D unresolved. Germline values: CDR1 SGDLS, CDR2 YYNGEE. CDR3 size: 16 residues. V lost 1 base and J 0 bases, leaving 13 bases between the germline ends. Written as DNA, the CDR3 is TGTGCCAGCAGCGTAAGCATGGAGGCCACTAACTATGGCTACACCTTC. Protein sequence: CASSVSMEATNYGYTF. The whole variable domain, remainder taken from reference TRBV9 and TRBJ1-2, is DSGVTQTPKHLITATGQRVTLRCSPRSGDLSVYWYQQSLDQGLQFLIQYYNGEERAKGNILERFSAQQFPDLHSELNLSSLELGDSALYFCASSVSMEATNYGYTFGSGTRLTVV.

The V gene is TRBV28, the J gene TRBJ1-2, with D tentatively TRBD1 (5 bases). V shed 3 bases and J shed 0 bases, with 11 bases lying between them. Germline lookup yields CDR1 MDHEN and CDR2 SYDVKM. The CDR3 is 15 residues long. The CDR3 DNA reads as TGTGCCAGCAGTTTTGCGACAGATTCTAACTATGGCTACACCTTC. Protein product: CASSFATDSNYGYTF.

This rearrangement joins TRBV6-5 to TRBJ1-1, with D uncertain. This CDR3 is 13 amino acids long. Between the trimmed V and J ends, which lost 6 bases and 1 base, there was a span of 9 bases. Germline V lookup: CDR1 MNHEY, CDR2 SVGAGI. The CDR3 DNA is TGTGCCAGCAGCTCTTATGGGAACACTGAAGCTTTCTTT. Amino acid sequence: CASSSYGNTEAFF.

Worth noting for this clone: This sample also contains other DNA sequences that code for the same CDR3. This sequence joins TRBV28 and TRBJ1-2; a weak D match, TRBD1 (6 bases). The CDR3 spans 14 residues. Deletions cut 6 bases from V and 1 base from J, with 12 bases between. Looked up from germline, CDR1 is MDHEN and CDR2 is SYDVKM. Here the CDR3 reads CASSKGQFNYGYTF. The CDR3 bases are TGTGCCAGCAGCAAGGGACAATTTAACTATGGCTACACCTTC.

The rearrangement links TRBV2 to TRBJ2-5; TRBD1 matches 11 bases. Trimming cost V 1 base and J 4 bases; bases outside gene matches: 2. Germline CDR1 SNHLY, CDR2 FYNNEI. The CDR3 sequence is 15 residues long. This CDR3 is CASSEGGQGGETQYF. As DNA, the CDR3 is TGTGCCAGCAGTGAAGGGGGACAGGGGGGAGAGACCCAGTACTTC. The whole variable domain, remainder taken from reference TRBV2 and TRBJ2-5, is EPEVTQTPSHQVTQMGQEVILRCVPISNHLYFYWYRQILGQKVEFLVSFYNNEISEKSEIFDDQFSVERPDGSNFTLKIRSTKLEDSAMYFCASSEGGQGGETQYFGPGTRLLVL.

The chain recombines TRBV19 with TRBJ2-5; D unresolved. The CDR3 covers 13 residues. Trimming removed 6 bases at V and 4 bases at J, with 12 bases between. CDR1 LNHDA and CDR2 SQIVND come from the germline V gene (reference sequence). The CDR3, as DNA: TGTGCCAGTAGAACCGGGCCGTCAGAGACCCAGTACTTC. It specifies CASRTGPSETQYF.

The rearrangement links TRBV15 to TRBJ1-2, with D tentatively TRBD1 (5 bases). Germline CDR1 is LNHNV and CDR2 is YYDKDF (reference sequence). The length of the CDR3 is 17 residues. The V gene lost 0 bases and the J gene lost 3 bases, with 17 bases spanning the gap. Written as DNA, the CDR3 is TGTGCCACCAGCAGAGATCGTATAGGGGTTTCGGACTATGGCTACACCTTC. Amino acid sequence: CATSRDRIGVSDYGYTF.